This T cell receptor beta chain was captured in a study of blood T cell repertoires in COVID-19. Across the whole study: Collection of acute and convalescent COVID-19 samples took place in the United States, Italy and Spain. T cells, B-cell-depleted T cells, or PBMCs provided the cDNA or gDNA that served as material.

Germline CDR1 is MNHEY and CDR2 is SVGAGI. V lost 4 bases to trimming and J lost 1 base, with 14 bases between them. The CDR3 runs to 15 residues. Original methodology: Reference gene primers were amplified, and this amplification served to estimate nucleated cell counts. The assay was immunoSEQ multiplex PCR, and TCRdb's table has in-frame clones only and misses some. V and J calls plus clone size are reproduced from that table; the DNA served to infer D and trimming. The data contain around 15,000 clones, roughly 87% of them seen just once; the ten biggest clones take up around a sixth. Input material: peripheral blood. This TCR came from a man over 45 with active COVID-19. V gene TRBV6-5 combines with J gene TRBJ2-7; maybe TRBD1 (6 bases). The CDR3 DNA is TGTGCCAGCAGTTCCGAGAGGGGGATTTCCTACGAGCAGTACTTC. This translates into CASSSERGISYEQYF.